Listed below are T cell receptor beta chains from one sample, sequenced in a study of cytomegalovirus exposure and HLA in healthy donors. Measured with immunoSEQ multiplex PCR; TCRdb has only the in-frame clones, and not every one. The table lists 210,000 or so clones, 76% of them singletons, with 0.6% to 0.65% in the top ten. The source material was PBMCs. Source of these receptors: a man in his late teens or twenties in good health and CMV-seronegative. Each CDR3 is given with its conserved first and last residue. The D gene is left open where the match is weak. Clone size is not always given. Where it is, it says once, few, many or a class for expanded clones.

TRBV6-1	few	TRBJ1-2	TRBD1	CASRATGQGARGYTF	TGTGCCAGCAGAGCTACGGGACAGGGGGCGCGAGGCTACACCTTC
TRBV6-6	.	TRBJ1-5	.	CASSYSIPGGQHF	TGTGCCAGCAGTTACTCTATCCCCGGAGGCCAGCATTTT
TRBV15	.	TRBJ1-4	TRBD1	CATSRQGVREKLFF	TGTGCCACCAGCAGACAGGGGGTACGGGAAAAACTGTTTTTT
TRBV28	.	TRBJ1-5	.	CASSFSSRYQPQHF	TGTGCCAGCAGTTTTTCCTCGAGGTATCAGCCCCAGCATTTT
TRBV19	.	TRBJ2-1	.	CASTGTLSSYNEQFF	TGTGCCAGTACCGGGACTTTAAGCTCCTACAATGAGCAGTTCTTC
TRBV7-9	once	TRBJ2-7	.	CASSSISYEQYF	TGTGCCAGCAGCTCAATCTCCTACGAGCAGTACTTC
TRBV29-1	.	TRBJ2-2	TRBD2	CSVDAGDTGELFF	TGCAGCGTTGATGCGGGGGATACCGGGGAGCTGTTTTTT
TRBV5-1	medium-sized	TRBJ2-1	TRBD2	CASSLRTSSDYNEQFF	TGCGCCAGCAGCTTACGGACTAGCAGTGACTACAATGAGCAGTTCTTC
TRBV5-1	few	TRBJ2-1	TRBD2	CASSLDLAGKQFF	TGCGCCAGCAGCTTGGACCTAGCGGGCAAACAGTTCTTC
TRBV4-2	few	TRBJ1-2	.	CASSQGQEPFYGYTF	TGTGCCAGCAGCCAAGGACAGGAGCCTTTCTATGGCTACACCTTC
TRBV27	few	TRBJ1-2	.	CASSLGRGYGYTF	TGTGCCAGCAGTTTAGGCAGGGGCTATGGCTACACCTTC
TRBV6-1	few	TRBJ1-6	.	CASSQTGVGSPLHF	TGTGCCAGCAGCCAGACAGGCGTAGGCTCACCCCTCCACTTT
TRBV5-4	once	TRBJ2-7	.	CASSLLASDEQYF	TGTGCCAGCAGTCTTTTAGCTAGCGACGAGCAGTACTTC
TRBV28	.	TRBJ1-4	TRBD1	CASSPGTGLEKLFF	TGTGCCAGCAGTCCAGGGACAGGGTTAGAAAAACTGTTTTTT